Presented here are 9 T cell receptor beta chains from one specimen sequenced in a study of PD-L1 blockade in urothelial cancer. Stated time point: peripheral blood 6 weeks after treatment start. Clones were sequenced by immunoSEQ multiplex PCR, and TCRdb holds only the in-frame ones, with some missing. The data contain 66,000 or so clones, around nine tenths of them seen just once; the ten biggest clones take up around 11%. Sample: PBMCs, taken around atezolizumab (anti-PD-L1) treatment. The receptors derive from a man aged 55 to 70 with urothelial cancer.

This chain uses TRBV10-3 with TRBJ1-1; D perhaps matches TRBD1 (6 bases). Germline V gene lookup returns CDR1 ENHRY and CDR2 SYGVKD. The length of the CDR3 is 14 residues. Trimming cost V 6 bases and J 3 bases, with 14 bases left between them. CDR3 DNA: TGTGCCATCAGCCACAGGGAGGGAGACACTGAAGCTTTCTTT. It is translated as CAISHREGDTEAFF.

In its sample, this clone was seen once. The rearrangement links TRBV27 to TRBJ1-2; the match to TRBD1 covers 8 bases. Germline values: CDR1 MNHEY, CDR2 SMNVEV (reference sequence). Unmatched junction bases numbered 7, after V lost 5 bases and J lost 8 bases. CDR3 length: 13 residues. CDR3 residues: CASSPQGAPGYTF. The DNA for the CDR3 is TGTGCCAGCAGTCCTCAGGGGGCGCCCGGCTACACCTTC.

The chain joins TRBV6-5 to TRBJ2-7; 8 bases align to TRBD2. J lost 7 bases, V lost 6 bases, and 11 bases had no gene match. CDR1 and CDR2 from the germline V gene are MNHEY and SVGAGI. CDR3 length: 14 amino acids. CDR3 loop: CASSPLAERWEQYF. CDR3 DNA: TGTGCCAGCAGCCCACTAGCGGAGAGATGGGAGCAGTACTTC.

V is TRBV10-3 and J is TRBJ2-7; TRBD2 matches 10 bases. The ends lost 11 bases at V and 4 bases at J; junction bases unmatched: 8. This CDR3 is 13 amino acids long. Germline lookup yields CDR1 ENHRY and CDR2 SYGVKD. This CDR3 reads CASSLAGLYEQYF. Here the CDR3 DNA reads TGTGCCTCATCACTAGCGGGACTATACGAGCAGTACTTC.

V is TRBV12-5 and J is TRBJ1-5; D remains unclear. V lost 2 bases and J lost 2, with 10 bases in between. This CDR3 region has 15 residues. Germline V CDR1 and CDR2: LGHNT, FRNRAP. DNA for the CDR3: TGTGCTAGTGGTTTGCTGGGGAGGGGCAATCAGCCCCAGCATTTT. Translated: CASGLLGRGNQPQHF.

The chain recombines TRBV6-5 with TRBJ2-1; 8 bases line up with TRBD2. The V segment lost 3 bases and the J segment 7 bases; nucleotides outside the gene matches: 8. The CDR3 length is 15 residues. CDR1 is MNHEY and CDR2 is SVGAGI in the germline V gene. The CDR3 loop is CASSYSPGGRNEQFF. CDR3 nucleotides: TGTGCCAGCAGTTATTCCCCGGGAGGGAGGAATGAGCAGTTCTTC.

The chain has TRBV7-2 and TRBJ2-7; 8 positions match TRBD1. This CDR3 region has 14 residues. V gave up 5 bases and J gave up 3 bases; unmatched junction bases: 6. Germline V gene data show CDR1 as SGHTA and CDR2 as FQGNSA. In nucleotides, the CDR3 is TGTGCCAGCAGCATAGGACAGGGAATCTACGAGCAGTACTTC. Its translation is CASSIGQGIYEQYF.

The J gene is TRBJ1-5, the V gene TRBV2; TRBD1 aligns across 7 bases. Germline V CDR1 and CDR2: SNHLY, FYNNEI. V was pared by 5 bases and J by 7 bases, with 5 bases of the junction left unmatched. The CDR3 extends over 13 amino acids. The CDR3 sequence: CASSFDREQPQHF. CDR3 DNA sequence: TGTGCCAGCAGTTTTGACAGGGAACAGCCCCAGCATTTT.

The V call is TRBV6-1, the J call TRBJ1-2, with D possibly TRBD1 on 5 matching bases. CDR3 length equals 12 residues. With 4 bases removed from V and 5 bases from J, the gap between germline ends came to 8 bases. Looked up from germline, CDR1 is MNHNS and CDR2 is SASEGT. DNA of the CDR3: TGTGCCAGCAGTGTACAGGTGTATGGCTACACCTTC. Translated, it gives CASSVQVYGYTF.